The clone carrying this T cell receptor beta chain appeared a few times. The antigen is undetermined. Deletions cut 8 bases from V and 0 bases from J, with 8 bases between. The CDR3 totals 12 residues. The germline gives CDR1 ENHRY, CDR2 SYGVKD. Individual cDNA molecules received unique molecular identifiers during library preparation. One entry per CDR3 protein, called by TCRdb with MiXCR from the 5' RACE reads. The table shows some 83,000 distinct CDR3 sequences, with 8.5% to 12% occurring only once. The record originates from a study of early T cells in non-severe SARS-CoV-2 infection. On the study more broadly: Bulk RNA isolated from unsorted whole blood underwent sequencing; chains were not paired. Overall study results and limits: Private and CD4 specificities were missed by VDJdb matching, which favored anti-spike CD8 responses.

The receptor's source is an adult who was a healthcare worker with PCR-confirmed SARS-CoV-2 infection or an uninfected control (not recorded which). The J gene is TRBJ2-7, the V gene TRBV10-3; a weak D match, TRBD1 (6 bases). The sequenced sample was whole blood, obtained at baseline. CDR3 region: CAIGDNSYEQYF. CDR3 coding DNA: TGTGCCATCGGGGACAACTCCTACGAGCAGTACTTC.